Below, 29 T cell receptor beta chains from the same sample are listed, as sequenced in a study of cytomegalovirus exposure and HLA in healthy donors. The PCR ran on 60 Vbeta and 13 Jbeta primers. Sequencing was performed with immunoSEQ multiplex PCR; in TCRdb, only in-frame clones are kept and a portion is missing. The data contain 150,000 to 200,000 clones, roughly 72% of them singletons. The sequenced sample was PBMCs. The source is a man in his forties or fifties in good health and CMV-seropositive.

The chain joins TRBV27 to TRBJ1-1; a weak D match, TRBD1 (5 bases). Per the germline V gene, CDR1 is MNHEY and CDR2 is SMNVEV (reference sequence). The V end was cut by 5 bases, the J end by 6 bases, with 19 bases between. The CDR3 has 15 amino acids. The CDR3 DNA follows: TGTGCCAGCAGTCAACCCCCCCCAGGGCGTCCTGAAGCTTTCTTT. This encodes CASSQPPPGRPEAFF.

V is TRBV6-1 and J is TRBJ1-6, with D maybe TRBD1 (6 bases). V shed 3 bases and J shed 7 bases, with 10 bases lying between them. The germline gives CDR1 MNHNS, CDR2 SASEGT. This CDR3 has 14 amino acids. As DNA, the CDR3 is TGTGCCAGCAGTGATGGCCAGGGGAATTCACCCCTCCACTTT. Translating gives CASSDGQGNSPLHF.

V gene TRBV30 combines with J gene TRBJ2-7; TRBD1 aligns across 12 bases. This CDR3 has 14 residues. J was trimmed by 5 bases and V by 3 bases; bases with no gene match: 5. Germline V gives CDR1 GTSNPN, CDR2 SVGIG (reference sequence). The CDR3 coding sequence is TGTGCCTGGAGCACGGGGACAGGGGGCCACGAGCAGTACTTC. Translated, it gives CAWSTGTGGHEQYF.

This clone was seen only a few times. The chain couples TRBV5-1 to TRBJ1-1, with D unclear. Germline V CDR1 and CDR2: SGHRS, YFSETQ. The CDR3 runs 12 residues. Trimming pared 4 bases from V and 7 bases from J, leaving 11 bases between. This CDR3 is CASSHGSLEAFF. The DNA for the CDR3 is TGCGCCAGCAGCCATGGGAGTCTTGAAGCTTTCTTT.

With respect to this clone: The same CDR3 arises from other DNA sequences in this sample as well. This chain joins TRBV7-9 and TRBJ2-7, with TRBD1 identical over 9 bases. Germline lookup yields CDR1 SEHNR and CDR2 FQNEAQ (reference sequence). J gave up 6 bases and V 1 base, and 4 bases lay outside the gene matches. The CDR3 is made up of 14 amino acids. CDR3 coding DNA: TGTGCCAGCAGCTTAGGACAGGGGGTGGGCGAGCAGTACTTC. Translated: CASSLGQGVGEQYF.

The chain combines TRBV11-2 with TRBJ1-2; D gene uncertain. V lost 2 bases, J lost 2 bases, and 9 bases lay in between. This CDR3 contains 14 residues. Germline loops: CDR1 SGHAT, CDR2 FQNNGV. This CDR3 is CASSLNSLNYGYTF. The CDR3 nucleotides read TGTGCCAGCAGCTTAAACAGCCTAAACTATGGCTACACCTTC.

This clone turned up a few times. This chain connects TRBV29-1 to TRBJ1-1; 11 nucleotides match TRBD1. Trimming removed 7 bases from V and 8 bases from J; junction bases left unmatched: 9. The CDR3 sequence is 13 residues long. Germline CDR1 is SQVTM and CDR2 is ANQGSEA. CDR3 coding DNA: TGCAGCGGTTTGAAGGACAGGGGGCCAGAAGCTTTCTTT. Translated, it gives CSGLKDRGPEAFF.

The sample holds a few counts of this clone. The V and J genes are TRBV6-6 and TRBJ1-2; D call uncertain. The CDR3 is 15 residues long. Germline loops: CDR1 MNHNY, CDR2 SVGAGI (reference sequence). Trimming left V 0 bases short and J 2 bases short, with 10 bases between. The CDR3 sequence: CASSYSSLLNYGYTF. The CDR3 DNA reads TGTGCCAGCAGTTACTCATCCCTTTTAAACTATGGCTACACCTTC.

In this sample, this clone turned up once. The rearrangement joins TRBV7-9 to TRBJ2-6; TRBD2 is a possible D gene (5 bases). This CDR3 is 16 amino acids long. CDR1 is SEHNR, CDR2 FQNEAQ, per germline (reference sequence). The V gene lost 4 bases and the J gene lost 2 bases, with 12 bases spanning the gap. CDR3 nucleotides: TGTGCCAGCAGCTCCCCGGGGTTGACTGGGGCCAACGTCCTGACTTTC. Its translation: CASSSPGLTGANVLTF.

The chain recombines TRBV10-3 with TRBJ1-3; D might be TRBD1 (6 bases). This CDR3 comprises 15 residues. Germline lookup yields CDR1 ENHRY and CDR2 SYGVKD. The V end lost 6 bases, the J end lost 4 bases, and 16 bases lay between the germline ends. The CDR3 is CAIRENPGQGNTIYF. As DNA, the CDR3 is TGTGCCATCAGGGAAAATCCGGGACAAGGAAACACCATATATTTT.

The chain links TRBV7-9 to TRBJ1-6, with 11 bases fitting TRBD1. Germline V gene sequence: CDR1 SEHNR, CDR2 FQNEAQ (reference sequence). The CDR3 totals 17 residues. The J segment lost 4 bases and the V segment lost 5 bases, leaving 7 bases of the junction unmatched. The CDR3 sequence: CASSGDRDRGYNSPLHF. The CDR3 nucleotides read TGTGCCAGCAGCGGCGACCGGGACAGGGGGTATAATTCACCCCTCCACTTT.

V is TRBV9 and J is TRBJ2-3, with 7 bases aligning to TRBD2. The germline V gene has CDR1 SGDLS and CDR2 YYNGEE. The CDR3 runs to 15 residues. V trimming: 4 bases; J trimming: 2 bases; junction bases outside the gene matches: 7. The CDR3 DNA sequence: TGTGCCAGCAGCCCGCCTCGGGGGGTCACAGATACGCAGTATTTT. It encodes CASSPPRGVTDTQYF.

This sequence joins TRBV7-8 and TRBJ2-3; D not certain. The CDR3 runs to 14 residues. V was shortened by 4 bases and J by 0 bases, with 8 bases between the two germline ends. Germline loops: CDR1 SGHVS, CDR2 FQNEAQ. The CDR3 sequence: CASSYGYSTDTQYF. DNA of the CDR3: TGTGCCAGCAGCTACGGGTATAGCACAGATACGCAGTATTTT.

The J gene is TRBJ2-5, the V gene TRBV2; D unresolved. The DNA end is more similar to TRBJ2-7, so the J call may be wrong. From germline, CDR1 is SNHLY and CDR2 FYNNEI. This CDR3 spans 14 amino acids. The CDR3 DNA follows: TGTGCCAGCAGAATTGACTCCCACTCCTACGAGCAGTACTTC. As protein: CASRIDSHSYEQYF.

This sequence joins TRBV27 and TRBJ1-1; a weak D match, TRBD1 (6 bases). V was shortened by 7 bases and J by 5 bases, with 14 bases between the two germline ends. The germline V gene has CDR1 MNHEY and CDR2 SMNVEV (reference sequence). The CDR3 consists of 13 residues. Here the CDR3 DNA reads TGTGCCAGCATCGGTGGACAGATGACTGAAGCTTTCTTT. Translated, it gives CASIGGQMTEAFF.

The chain recombines TRBV11-2 with TRBJ2-3, with 7 nucleotides matching TRBD2. Germline V CDR1 and CDR2: SGHAT, FQNNGV. V lost 5 bases and J lost 6; bases outside the gene matches: 5. This CDR3 comprises 13 residues. The CDR3 DNA is TGTGCCAGCAGCCCCCGGGGGGTCGATACGCAGTATTTT. Its protein is CASSPRGVDTQYF.

This chain joins TRBV4-2 and TRBJ2-2, with D perhaps matching TRBD2 (6 bases). V gave up 3 bases and J gave up 4 bases, with 21 bases separating them. The CDR3 is made up of 18 amino acids. Germline-derived CDR1 and CDR2 are LGHNA and YNFKEQ. This CDR3 reads CASSHDSGARRGTGELFF. The CDR3 DNA reads as TGTGCCAGCAGCCATGACTCCGGGGCCCGGAGGGGCACCGGGGAGCTGTTTTTT.

V and J are TRBV5-6 and TRBJ1-4, with unresolved D. The CDR3 length is 12 residues. V lost 3 bases and J lost 5, with 5 bases in between. Germline lookup yields CDR1 SGHDT and CDR2 YYEEEE. The CDR3: CASSSSNEKLFF. The CDR3 nucleotides are TGTGCCAGCAGCTCAAGCAATGAAAAACTGTTTTTT. The full variable domain, with the rest looked up from reference TRBV5-6 and TRBJ1-4, is DAGVTQSPTHLIKTRGQQVTLRCSPKSGHDTVSWYQQALGQGPQFIFQYYEEEERQRGNFPDRFSGHQFPNYSSELNVNALLLGDSALYLCASSSSNEKLFFGSGTQLSVL.

V gene TRBV5-6 combines with J gene TRBJ1-2; D remains unclear. Trimming left V 0 bases short and J 2 bases short, with 14 bases between. The CDR3 spans 16 residues. Per the germline V gene, CDR1 is SGHDT and CDR2 is YYEEEE. This chain's CDR3 is CASSLGAGMANYGYTF. CDR3 nucleotide sequence: TGTGCCAGCAGCTTGGGGGCAGGCATGGCCAACTATGGCTACACCTTC.

The J gene is TRBJ2-5, the V gene TRBV9; D remains ambiguous. This CDR3 comprises 15 residues. V dropped 1 base and J dropped 5 bases, with 15 bases sitting between them. Germline V gene sequence: CDR1 SGDLS, CDR2 YYNGEE. In DNA, the CDR3 is TGTGCCAGCAGCGTACTCTCATCCCCACGGGAGACCCAGTACTTC. It specifies CASSVLSSPRETQYF. The whole variable domain, filled in from reference TRBV9 and TRBJ2-5, reads DSGVTQTPKHLITATGQRVTLRCSPRSGDLSVYWYQQSLDQGLQFLIQYYNGEERAKGNILERFSAQQFPDLHSELNLSSLELGDSALYFCASSVLSSPRETQYFGPGTRLLVL.

The J gene is TRBJ1-6, the V gene TRBV23-1; tentatively, D is TRBD1 (6 bases). TRBV23-1 is annotated as an ORF whose role is uncertain. This CDR3 has 14 residues. The ends were cut back, 3 bases at V and 7 bases at J, with 10 bases in the middle. The CDR3 spells CASSHQGPNSPLHF. In DNA, the CDR3 is TGCGCCAGCAGTCATCAGGGGCCGAATTCACCCCTCCACTTT.

This clone appeared once. This chain uses TRBV2 with TRBJ1-1; a weak D match, TRBD1 (5 bases). CDR1 and CDR2 from the germline V gene are SNHLY and FYNNEI. V dropped 7 bases and J dropped 2 bases, with 11 bases sitting between them. There are 13 residues in the CDR3. The CDR3 is CASIPTENTEAFF. CDR3 DNA: TGTGCCAGCATCCCGACAGAAAACACTGAAGCTTTCTTT.

This clone has just one count. This sequence joins TRBV19 and TRBJ2-2, with 10 bases aligning to TRBD2. Germline V gene lookup returns CDR1 LNHDA and CDR2 SQIVND (reference sequence). This CDR3 comprises 15 residues. Unmatched junction bases numbered 3, after V lost 7 bases and J lost 1 base. The CDR3 loop reads CASTGLAVNTGELFF. CDR3 sequence (DNA): TGTGCCAGTACTGGACTAGCGGTGAACACCGGGGAGCTGTTTTTT.

The V and J genes are TRBV15 and TRBJ1-3; tentative D call: TRBD1 (5 bases). Germline loops: CDR1 LNHNV, CDR2 YYDKDF (reference sequence). This CDR3 contains 14 residues. The V end was cut by 2 bases, the J end by 4 bases, with 9 bases between. For the CDR3, the DNA is TGTGCCACCAGCAGACGGGGGTCGGGAAACACCATATATTTT. Protein product: CATSRRGSGNTIYF.

This clone was detected only once. The CDR3 DNA reads as TGTGCCAGTAGTATAAGCCCCACGGGGGTCAAATCCTACGAGCAGTACTTC. Translating it yields CASSISPTGVKSYEQYF. The V call is TRBV19, the J call TRBJ2-7; perhaps TRBD2 as D (6 bases). Trimming removed 2 bases at V and 1 base at J, with 18 bases between. Germline assignment: CDR1 LNHDA and CDR2 SQIVND (reference sequence). CDR3 size: 17 residues.

Notes on this clone: A junction end diverges from the germline sequence, so it may reflect a read error. V gene TRBV2 combines with J gene TRBJ2-7, with D perhaps matching TRBD1 (6 bases). The CDR3 runs 12 residues. From germline, CDR1 is SNHLY and CDR2 FYNNEI. This CDR3 reads CARVRPGQSGDF. The CDR3 DNA follows: TGTGCCCGCGTCCGCCCCGGACAGAGTGGAGACTTC.

The chain couples TRBV7-9 to TRBJ1-3; 9 bases agree with TRBD1. The V segment lost 8 bases and the J segment 2 bases; nucleotides outside the gene matches: 13. CDR3 length: 17 residues. Germline V gives CDR1 SEHNR, CDR2 FQNEAQ (reference sequence). For the CDR3, the DNA is TGTGCCAGCGCACCGACCCGGGACAGGGCTCCTGGAAACACCATATATTTT. This gives the protein CASAPTRDRAPGNTIYF.

In DNA, the CDR3 is TGCGCCAGCAGCCCGTACAGGGGGCCTAATTCACCCCTCCACTTT. The encoded protein is CASSPYRGPNSPLHF. The genes are TRBV5-1 and TRBJ1-6, with 9 bases that match TRBD1. The CDR3 loop spans 15 amino acids. The trim removed 4 bases at V and 6 bases at J, leaving 5 bases unmatched. Germline CDR1 SGHRS, CDR2 YFSETQ. The full variable domain, its missing parts supplied by reference TRBV5-1 and TRBJ1-6, is KAGVTQTPRYLIKTRGQQVTLSCSPISGHRSVSWYQQTPGQGLQFLFEYFSETQRNKGNFPGRFSGRQFSNSRSEMNVSTLELGDSALYLCASSPYRGPNSPLHFGNGTRLTVT.

V is TRBV7-8 and J is TRBJ1-2; possibly TRBD1 for D (5 bases). The germline CDR1 and CDR2 sequences are SGHVS and FQNEAQ. The CDR3 is made up of 14 amino acids. Trimming cost V 2 bases and J 0 bases, with 7 bases left between them. CDR3 amino acids: CASSLRGSNYGYTF. CDR3 sequence (DNA): TGTGCCAGCAGCTTACGGGGGTCTAACTATGGCTACACCTTC.